This T cell receptor beta chain is from a study of blood T cell repertoires in COVID-19. Study-wide background: T cells, B-cell-depleted T cells, or PBMCs supplied cDNA or gDNA.

Germline loops: CDR1 MNHNY, CDR2 SVGAGI (reference sequence). The CDR3 loop spans 16 amino acids. The ends were cut back, 4 bases at V and 4 bases at J, with 17 bases in the middle. Only in-frame clones appear in the TCRdb table, and some are missing; sequencing was by immunoSEQ multiplex PCR. The repertoire holds 65,000 to 90,000 clones, with 87% as singletons. The sequencing sample was made of peripheral blood. The receptor was isolated from a woman between 18 and 30 years old with acute or convalescent COVID-19. The V call is TRBV6-6, the J call TRBJ1-5, with D perhaps matching TRBD1 (5 bases). CDR3 protein: CASSSGQLVRNQPQHF. The CDR3 DNA reads as TGTGCCAGCAGTTCAGGGCAGCTCGTGAGGAATCAGCCCCAGCATTTT.